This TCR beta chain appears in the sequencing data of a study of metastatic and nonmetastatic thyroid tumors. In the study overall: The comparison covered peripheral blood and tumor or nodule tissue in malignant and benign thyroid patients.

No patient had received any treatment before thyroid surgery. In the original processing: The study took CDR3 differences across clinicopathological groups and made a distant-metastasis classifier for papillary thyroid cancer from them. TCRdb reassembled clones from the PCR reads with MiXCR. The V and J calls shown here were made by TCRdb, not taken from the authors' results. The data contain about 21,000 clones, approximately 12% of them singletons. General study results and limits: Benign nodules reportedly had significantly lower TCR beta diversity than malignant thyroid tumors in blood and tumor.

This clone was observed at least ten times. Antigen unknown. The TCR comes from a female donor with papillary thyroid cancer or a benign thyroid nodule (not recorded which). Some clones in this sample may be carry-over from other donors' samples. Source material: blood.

The DNA of the CDR3 is TGTGCCAGCAGCTTTTATGGCTCCGACTATGGCTACACCTTC. Translated: CASSFYGSDYGYTF. This sequence joins TRBV7-2 and TRBJ1-2; D gene uncertain. This CDR3 region has 14 residues. V was pared by 3 bases and J by 3 bases, with 11 bases between. Germline V gene sequence: CDR1 SGHTA, CDR2 FQGNSA. The complete variable domain, with remaining parts taken from reference TRBV7-2 and TRBJ1-2, reads GAGVSQSPSNKVTEKGKDVELRCDPISGHTALYWYRQSLGQGLEFLIYFQGNSAPDKSGLPSDRFSAERTGGSVSTLTIQRTQQEDSAVYLCASSFYGSDYGYTFGSGTRLTVV.